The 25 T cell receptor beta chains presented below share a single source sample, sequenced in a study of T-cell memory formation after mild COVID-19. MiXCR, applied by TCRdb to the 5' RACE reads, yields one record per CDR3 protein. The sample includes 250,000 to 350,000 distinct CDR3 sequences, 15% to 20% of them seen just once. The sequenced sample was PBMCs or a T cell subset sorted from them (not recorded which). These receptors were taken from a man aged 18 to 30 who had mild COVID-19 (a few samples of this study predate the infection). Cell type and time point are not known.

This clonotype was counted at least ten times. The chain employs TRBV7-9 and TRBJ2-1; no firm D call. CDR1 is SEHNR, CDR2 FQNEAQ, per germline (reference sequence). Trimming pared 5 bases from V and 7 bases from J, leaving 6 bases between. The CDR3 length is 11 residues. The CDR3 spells CASSRHNEQFF. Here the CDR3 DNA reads TGTGCCAGCAGCCGACATAATGAGCAGTTCTTC.

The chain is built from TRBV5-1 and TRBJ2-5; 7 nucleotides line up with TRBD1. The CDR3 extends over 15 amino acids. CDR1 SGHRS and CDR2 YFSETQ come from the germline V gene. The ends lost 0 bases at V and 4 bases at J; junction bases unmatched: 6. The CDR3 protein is CASSLAPGGSETQYF. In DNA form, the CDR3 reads TGCGCCAGCAGCTTGGCGCCAGGGGGATCAGAGACCCAGTACTTC.

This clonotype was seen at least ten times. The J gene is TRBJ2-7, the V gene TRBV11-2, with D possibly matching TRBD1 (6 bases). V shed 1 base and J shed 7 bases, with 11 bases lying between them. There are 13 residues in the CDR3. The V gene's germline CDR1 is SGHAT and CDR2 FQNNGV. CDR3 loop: CASSLVGGEEQYV. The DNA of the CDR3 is TGTGCCAGCAGCTTAGTTGGGGGCGAAGAGCAGTACGTC.

The CDR3: CASSPLGGDQETQYF. The CDR3 DNA follows: TGTGCCAGCAGCCCCCTAGGCGGGGACCAAGAGACCCAGTACTTC. The rearrangement links TRBV7-3 to TRBJ2-5; TRBD2 is a possible D gene (6 bases). The CDR3 runs to 15 residues. Deletions cut 5 bases from V and 0 bases from J, with 13 bases between. Per germline, CDR1 SGHTA and CDR2 FQGTGA. The full variable domain, in which reference TRBV7-3 and TRBJ2-5 provide the parts outside the CDR3, is GAGVSQTPSNKVTEKGKYVELRCDPISGHTALYWYRQSLGQGPEFLIYFQGTGAADDSGLPNDRFFAVRPEGSVSTLKIQRTERGDSAVYLCASSPLGGDQETQYFGPGTRLLVL.

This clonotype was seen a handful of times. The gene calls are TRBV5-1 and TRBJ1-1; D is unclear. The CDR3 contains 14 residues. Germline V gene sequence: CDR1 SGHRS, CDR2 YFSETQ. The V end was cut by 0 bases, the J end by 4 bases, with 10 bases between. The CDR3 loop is CASSLAVRSTEAFF. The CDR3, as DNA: TGCGCCAGCAGCTTGGCCGTGCGGAGCACTGAAGCTTTCTTT.

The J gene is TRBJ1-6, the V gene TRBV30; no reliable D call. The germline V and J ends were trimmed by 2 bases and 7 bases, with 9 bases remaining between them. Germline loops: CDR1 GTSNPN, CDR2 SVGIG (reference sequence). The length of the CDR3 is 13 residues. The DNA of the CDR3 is TGTGCCTGGAGTCCGGGGAGCAATTCACCCCTCCACTTT. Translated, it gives CAWSPGSNSPLHF.

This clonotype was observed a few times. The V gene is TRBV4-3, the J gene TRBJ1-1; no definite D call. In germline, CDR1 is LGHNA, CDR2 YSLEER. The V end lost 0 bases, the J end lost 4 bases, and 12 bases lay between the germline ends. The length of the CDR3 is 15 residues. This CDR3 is CASSQDLPSGTEAFF. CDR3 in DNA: TGCGCCAGCAGCCAAGATCTCCCGAGCGGCACTGAAGCTTTCTTT.

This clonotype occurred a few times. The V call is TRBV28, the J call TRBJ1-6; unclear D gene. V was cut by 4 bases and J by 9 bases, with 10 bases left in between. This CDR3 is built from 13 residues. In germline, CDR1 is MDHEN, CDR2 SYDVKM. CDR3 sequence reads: CASSWKLGSPLHF. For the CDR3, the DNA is TGTGCCAGCAGTTGGAAGTTGGGTTCACCCCTCCACTTT.

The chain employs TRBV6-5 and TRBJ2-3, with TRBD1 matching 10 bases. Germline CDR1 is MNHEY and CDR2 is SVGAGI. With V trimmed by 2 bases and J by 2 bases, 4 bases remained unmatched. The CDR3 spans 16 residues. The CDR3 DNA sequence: TGTGCCAGCAGTTACCTGGACAGGGGGTCCACAGATACGCAGTATTTT. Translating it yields CASSYLDRGSTDTQYF.

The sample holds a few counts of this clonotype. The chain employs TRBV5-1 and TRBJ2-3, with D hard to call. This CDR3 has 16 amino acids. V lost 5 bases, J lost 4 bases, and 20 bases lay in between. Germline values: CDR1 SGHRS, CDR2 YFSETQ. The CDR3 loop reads CASSAGYQARADTQYF. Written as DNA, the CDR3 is TGCGCCAGCAGTGCCGGGTACCAGGCTAGGGCAGATACGCAGTATTTT.

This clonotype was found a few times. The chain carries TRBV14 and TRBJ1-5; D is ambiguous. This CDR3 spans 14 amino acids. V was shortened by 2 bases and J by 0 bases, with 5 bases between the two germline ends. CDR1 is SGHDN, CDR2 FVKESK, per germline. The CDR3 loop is CASSQSYSNQPQHF. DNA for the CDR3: TGTGCCAGCAGCCAAAGTTATAGCAATCAGCCCCAGCATTTT.

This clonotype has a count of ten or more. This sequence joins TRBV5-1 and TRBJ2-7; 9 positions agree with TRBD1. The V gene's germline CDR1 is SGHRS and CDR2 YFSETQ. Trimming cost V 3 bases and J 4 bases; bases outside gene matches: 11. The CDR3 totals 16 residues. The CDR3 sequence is CASSSGSGQGLYEQYF. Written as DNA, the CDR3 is TGCGCCAGCAGCTCGGGCTCGGGACAGGGTCTGTACGAGCAGTACTTC. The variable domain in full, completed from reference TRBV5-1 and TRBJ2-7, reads KAGVTQTPRYLIKTRGQQVTLSCSPISGHRSVSWYQQTPGQGLQFLFEYFSETQRNKGNFPGRFSGRQFSNSRSEMNVSTLELGDSALYLCASSSGSGQGLYEQYFGPGTRLTVT.

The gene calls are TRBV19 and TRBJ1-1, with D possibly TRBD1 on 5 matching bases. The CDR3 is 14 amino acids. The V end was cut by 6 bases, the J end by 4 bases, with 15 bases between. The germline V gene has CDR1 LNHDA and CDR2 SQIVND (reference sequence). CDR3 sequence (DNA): TGTGCCAGTAGGGACGCGGGGGTAAGCACTGAAGCTTTCTTT. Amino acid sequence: CASRDAGVSTEAFF. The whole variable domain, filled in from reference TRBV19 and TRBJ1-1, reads DGGITQSPKYLFRKEGQNVTLSCEQNLNHDAMYWYRQDPGQGLRLIYYSQIVNDFQKGDIAEGYSVSREKKESFPLTVTSAQKNPTAFYLCASRDAGVSTEAFFGQGTRLTVV.

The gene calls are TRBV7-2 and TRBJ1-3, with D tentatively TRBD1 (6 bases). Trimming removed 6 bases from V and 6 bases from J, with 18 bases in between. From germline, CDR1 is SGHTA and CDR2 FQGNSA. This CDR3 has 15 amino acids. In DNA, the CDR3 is TGTGCCAGCAGTCCAACAGGGCCTCCGGCAAACACCATATATTTT. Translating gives CASSPTGPPANTIYF.

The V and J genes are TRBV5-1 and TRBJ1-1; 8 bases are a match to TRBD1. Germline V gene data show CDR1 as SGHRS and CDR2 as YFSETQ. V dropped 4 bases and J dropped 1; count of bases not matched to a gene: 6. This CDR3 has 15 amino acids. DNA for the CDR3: TGCGCCAGCAGCGGACCCCAGGGGGCGAACACTGAAGCTTTCTTT. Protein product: CASSGPQGANTEAFF.

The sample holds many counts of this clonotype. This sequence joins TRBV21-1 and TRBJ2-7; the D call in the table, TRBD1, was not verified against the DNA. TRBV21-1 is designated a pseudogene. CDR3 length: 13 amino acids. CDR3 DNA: TGTGCCAGCAGCAACGGGCGTTCCTACGAGCAGTACTTC. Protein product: CASSNGRSYEQYF.

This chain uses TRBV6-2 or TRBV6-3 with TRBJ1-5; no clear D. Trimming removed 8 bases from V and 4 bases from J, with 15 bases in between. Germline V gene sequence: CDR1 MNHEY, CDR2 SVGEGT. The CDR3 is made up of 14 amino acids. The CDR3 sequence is CASRSVGQNQPQHF. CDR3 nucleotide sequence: TGTGCCAGCCGCAGCGTAGGTCAAAATCAGCCCCAGCATTTT.

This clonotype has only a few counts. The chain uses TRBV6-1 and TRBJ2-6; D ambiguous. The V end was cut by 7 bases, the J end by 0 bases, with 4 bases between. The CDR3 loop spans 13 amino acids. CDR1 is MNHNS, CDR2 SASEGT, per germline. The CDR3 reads CASMSSGANVLTF. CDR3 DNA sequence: TGTGCCAGCATGAGCTCTGGGGCCAACGTCCTGACTTTC.

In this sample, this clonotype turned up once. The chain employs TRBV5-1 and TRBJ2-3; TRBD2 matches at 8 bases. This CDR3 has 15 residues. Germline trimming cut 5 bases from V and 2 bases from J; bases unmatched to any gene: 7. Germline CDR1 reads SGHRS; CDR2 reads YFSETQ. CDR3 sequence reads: CASRRAGVNTDTQYF. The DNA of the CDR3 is TGCGCCAGCAGAAGAGCGGGGGTGAACACAGATACGCAGTATTTT.

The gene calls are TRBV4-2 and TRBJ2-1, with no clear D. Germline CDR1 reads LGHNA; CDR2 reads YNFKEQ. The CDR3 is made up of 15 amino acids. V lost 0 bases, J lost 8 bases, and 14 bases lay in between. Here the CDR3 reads CASSQEWTLGYEQFF. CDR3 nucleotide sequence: TGTGCCAGCAGCCAAGAGTGGACCTTGGGCTATGAGCAGTTCTTC.

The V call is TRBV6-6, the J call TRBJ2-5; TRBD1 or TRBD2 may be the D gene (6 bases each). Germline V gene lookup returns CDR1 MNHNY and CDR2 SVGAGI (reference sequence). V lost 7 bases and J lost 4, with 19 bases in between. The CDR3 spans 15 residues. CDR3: CASTVTGGVGETQYF. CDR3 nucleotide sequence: TGTGCCAGCACCGTGACAGGAGGGGTAGGAGAGACCCAGTACTTC.

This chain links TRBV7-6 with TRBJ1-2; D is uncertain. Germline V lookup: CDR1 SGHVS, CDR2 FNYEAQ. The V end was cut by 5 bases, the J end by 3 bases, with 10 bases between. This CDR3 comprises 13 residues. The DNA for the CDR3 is TGTGCCAGCAGCGCCACGTGGGACTATGGCTACACCTTC. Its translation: CASSATWDYGYTF. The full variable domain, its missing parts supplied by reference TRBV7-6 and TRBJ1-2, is GAGVSQSPRYKVTKRGQDVALRCDPISGHVSLYWYRQALGQGPEFLTYFNYEAQQDKSGLPNDRFSAERPEGSISTLTIQRTEQRDSAMYRCASSATWDYGYTFGSGTRLTVV.

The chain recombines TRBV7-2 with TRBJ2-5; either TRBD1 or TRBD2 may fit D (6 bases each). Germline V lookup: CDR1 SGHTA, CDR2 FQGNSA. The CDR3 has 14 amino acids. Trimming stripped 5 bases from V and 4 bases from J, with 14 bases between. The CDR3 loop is CASSRGGGGETQYF. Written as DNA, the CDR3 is TGTGCCAGCAGCAGAGGAGGGGGAGGAGAGACCCAGTACTTC.

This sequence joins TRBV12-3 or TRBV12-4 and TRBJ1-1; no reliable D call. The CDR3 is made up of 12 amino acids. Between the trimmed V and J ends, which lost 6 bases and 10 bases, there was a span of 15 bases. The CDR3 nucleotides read TGTGCCAGCAGCCCCTTAGCGGGAGGAGCTTTCTTT. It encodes CASSPLAGGAFF.

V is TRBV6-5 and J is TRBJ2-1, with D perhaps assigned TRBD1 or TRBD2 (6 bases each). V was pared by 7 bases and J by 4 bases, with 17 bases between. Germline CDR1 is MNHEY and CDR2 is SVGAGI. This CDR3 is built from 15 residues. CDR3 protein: CASTPGAGEYNEQFF. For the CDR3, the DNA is TGTGCCAGCACCCCGGGGGCAGGGGAATACAATGAGCAGTTCTTC.